This is a list of T cell receptor beta chains from one sample in a study of blood T cells in healthy people across ages. TCRdb analysed the 5' RACE reads with MiXCR anew, one entry per CDR3 protein. The top ten clones hold about 0.69% of a sample with more than 1,000,000 distinct CDR3 sequences, approximately 25% of them seen once. The same data also went into a second study, on T cells of mothers and their children.

Sequences were obtained from blood. These receptors all stem from a girl aged 2 to 9 in good health. CDR3s include the opening cysteine and the closing phenylalanine or tryptophan. D genes are given only for firm matches. Size tells how often a clone was seen (once, few, many) or the class of an expanded clone, and some rows leave it out.

D	size	length	V	J	DNA	CDR3
.	few	14	TRBV12-3/TRBV12-4	TRBJ1-2	TGTGCCAGCAAGCTACAGGGAGGGGGATATGGCTACACCTTC	CASKLQGGGYGYTF
.	.	12	TRBV7-2	TRBJ2-5	TGTGCCAGCAGCCCCGCTGGCCTAGAGCAGTACTTC	CASSPAGLEQYF
.	.	15	TRBV12-3/TRBV12-4	TRBJ1-3	TGTGCCAGCAGGCCCGGACAACCCCCTGGAAACACCATATATTTT	CASRPGQPPGNTIYF
TRBD1	few	14	TRBV7-9	TRBJ2-7	TGTGCCAGCAGCTACGGACAGGGGGCCGACGAGCAGTACTTC	CASSYGQGADEQYF
.	few	18	TRBV10-3	TRBJ2-5	TGTGCCATCAGTGAGTCCAAACGCCGGGACATAACAGGAGAGACCCAGTACTTC	CAISESKRRDITGETQYF
TRBD2	few	13	TRBV9	TRBJ2-5	TGTGCCAGCAGCATTCTAGCGGGAGAGGCCCAGTACTTC	CASSILAGEAQYF
.	many	15	TRBV7-9	TRBJ1-4	TGTGCCAGCAGCCGGGACCTTGCAACTAATGAAAAACTGTTTTTT	CASSRDLATNEKLFF
TRBD2	.	16	TRBV19	TRBJ2-7	TGTGCCAGTAGTGCCCTCTCGGGGGGTAGCTCCTACGAGCAGTACTTC	CASSALSGGSSYEQYF
TRBD2	many	16	TRBV3-1	TRBJ2-2	TGTGCCAGCAGCCAAGCGTGGACTAGCCGTGACGGGGAGCTGTTTTTT	CASSQAWTSRDGELFF
.	.	14	TRBV12-3/TRBV12-4	TRBJ2-7	TGTGCCAGCACCTTAGGGGGGGCAAACTACGAGCAGTACTTC	CASTLGGANYEQYF
.	few	13	TRBV29-1	TRBJ1-2	TGCAGCGTTGGTATAGCGTTAAACTATGGCTACACCTTC	CSVGIALNYGYTF
.	.	16	TRBV7-2	TRBJ1-5	TGTGCCAGCAGCTTACATCTTGGTACTCGGGATCAGCCCCAGCATTTT	CASSLHLGTRDQPQHF
.	few	17	TRBV7-2	TRBJ1-3	TGTGCCAGCAGCTTATTCCAGGGGCCCTACTCAGGAAACACCATATATTTT	CASSLFQGPYSGNTIYF
.	.	12	TRBV6-1	TRBJ1-1	TGTGCCAGCAGGTCCTGGGACACTGAAGCTTTCTTT	CASRSWDTEAFF
TRBD1	few	16	TRBV4-2	TRBJ2-7	TGTGCCAGCAGCCGTACCTGGGACAGGGGGCTATACGAGCAGTACTTC	CASSRTWDRGLYEQYF
.	few	17	TRBV28	TRBJ2-7	TGTGCCAGCAGTTTAAGTCCGGCCCTAGTTACCATCTACGAGCAGTACTTC	CASSLSPALVTIYEQYF
TRBD2	.	14	TRBV29-1	TRBJ2-3	TGCAGCGTTGAAGTAGCGGGAGCGGCAGATACGCAGTATTTT	CSVEVAGAADTQYF
TRBD1	few	15	TRBV7-8	TRBJ2-2	TGTGCCAGCAGCTTAAGGGTGGGGGGACAGGGCTCGCTGTTTTTT	CASSLRVGGQGSLFF
TRBD1	.	19	TRBV3-1	TRBJ2-6	TGTGCCAGCCCCCCCCGGGACAGGGTATTTTCCTCTGGGGCCAACGTCCTGACTTTC	CASPPRDRVFSSGANVLTF
.	.	14	TRBV11-2	TRBJ2-5	TGTGCCAGCAGCTTAGTTTTCGATGAAGAGACCCAGTACTTC	CASSLVFDEETQYF
.	few	12	TRBV12-3/TRBV12-4	TRBJ1-2	TGTGCCAGCAGTTCCCGTCTCTATGGCTACACCTTC	CASSSRLYGYTF
.	.	14	TRBV7-9	TRBJ1-4	TGTGCCAGCAGCTCGTTAATCCTTAATGAAAAACTGTTTTTT	CASSSLILNEKLFF
TRBD2	.	19	TRBV9	TRBJ2-3	TGTGCCAGCAGCGTAGACCCAGGGGAGACTAGCGGCGACACAGATACGCAGTATTTT	CASSVDPGETSGDTDTQYF
.	.	16	TRBV12-3/TRBV12-4	TRBJ2-3	TGTGCCAGCAGCTGGGGCGGACCGGGGTTGTTAGATACGCAGTATTTT	CASSWGGPGLLDTQYF
.	.	12	TRBV21-1	TRBJ2-7	TGTGCCGGCAGCCCCCGGGGTAGGGAGCAGTACTTC	CAGSPRGREQYF
.	.	17	TRBV4-3	TRBJ2-2	TGCGCCAGCAGCCAAGATCGCTTCAGGGGCAACACCGGGGAGCTGTTTTTT	CASSQDRFRGNTGELFF
TRBD1	many	15	TRBV13	TRBJ2-7	TGTGCCAGCAGCCCCGGGACAGGGGGTACCGCCGAGCAGTACTTC	CASSPGTGGTAEQYF
TRBD1	.	18	TRBV5-1	TRBJ1-2	TGCGCCAGCAGCTTGGGTCCACGGACAGGGGACTTACACTATGGCTACACCTTC	CASSLGPRTGDLHYGYTF
TRBD2	.	15	TRBV7-3	TRBJ2-7	TGTGCCAGCAGCTTTAGCGGGGGCGGACGCTACGAGCAGTACTTC	CASSFSGGGRYEQYF
.	.	13	TRBV7-9	TRBJ2-1	TGTGCCAGCAGCTTAACGGTAGCCAGGGGACAGTTCTTC	CASSLTVARGQFF
.	few	14	TRBV7-2	TRBJ2-7	TGTGCCAGCAGCTCCCACGGGGGGCCGCGCGAGCAGTACTTC	CASSSHGGPREQYF
.	few	15	TRBV4-3	TRBJ2-3	TGCGCCAGCAGCCAAGTACGGACCTCCACAGATACGCAGTATTTT	CASSQVRTSTDTQYF
.	few	16	TRBV6-6	TRBJ1-2	TGTGCCAGCAGAAGTACTGACGGGGGCGAGGATTATGGCTACACCTTC	CASRSTDGGEDYGYTF
.	.	14	TRBV12-3/TRBV12-4	TRBJ1-6	TGTGCCAGCAGCTTCGGACAGCTTAATTCACCCCTCCACTTT	CASSFGQLNSPLHF
.	.	17	TRBV28	TRBJ1-1	TGTGCCAGCAGTTCGCTCTCGGGGACATGGCTGAACACTGAAGCTTTCTTT	CASSSLSGTWLNTEAFF
.	.	15	TRBV11-2	TRBJ2-1	TGTGCCAGCAGCTTCAGGGGACCCGCTTACAATGAGCAGTTCTTC	CASSFRGPAYNEQFF
.	few	17	TRBV28	TRBJ2-2	TGTGCCAGCAGTTCCTTCGGACGGCTCGCGAACACCGGGGAGCTGTTTTTT	CASSSFGRLANTGELFF
TRBD1	few	14	TRBV7-9	TRBJ1-2	TGTGCCAGCAGACCCTCAGGGGGCGGAGGTGGCTACACCTTC	CASRPSGGGGGYTF
.	.	16	TRBV11-2	TRBJ2-7	TGTGCCAGCAGCTTAGACCGACCGCTAGGACGCTACGAGCAGTACTTC	CASSLDRPLGRYEQYF
.	few	14	TRBV11-2	TRBJ1-2	TGTGCCAGCAGCTTATCTGACAGCTTCTATGGCTACACCTTC	CASSLSDSFYGYTF
.	.	11	TRBV20-1	TRBJ1-1	TGCAGTGCTCATCGGGCAGGTGAAGCTTTCTTT	CSAHRAGEAFF
TRBD1	.	12	TRBV29-1	TRBJ1-1	TGCAGCGCCCGACAGGGAATCGCTGAAGCTTTCTTT	CSARQGIAEAFF
TRBD1	.	14	TRBV12-3/TRBV12-4	TRBJ2-2	TGTGCCAGCAGTAGCAGGGGGCCCACCGGGGAGCTGTTTTTT	CASSSRGPTGELFF
.	.	15	TRBV5-1	TRBJ2-1	TGCGCCAGCAGTTGGGGGGGCTTACACTACAATGAGCAGTTCTTC	CASSWGGLHYNEQFF
.	many	11	TRBV28	TRBJ1-2	TGTGCCAGCAGCCACAGCTATGGCTACACCTTC	CASSHSYGYTF
.	.	11	TRBV4-1	TRBJ1-6	TGCGCCAGCCTCGGCGGGGAGTCCCTCCACTTT	CASLGGESLHF
TRBD2	many	15	TRBV13	TRBJ2-1	TGTGCCAGCAGCCCTCGACTAGCGGGGGGCTATGAGCAGTTCTTC	CASSPRLAGGYEQFF